The 25 T cell receptor beta chains below all came from one sample that was sequenced in a study of Ad26.COV2.S vaccination and SARS-CoV-2 variants. Method: immunoSEQ multiplex PCR; TCRdb's copy keeps in-frame clones and lacks some. The repertoire holds about 410,000 clones, with approximately 91% as singletons. As to treatment: some 20 received Ad26.COV2.S at low or high dose, single or two shots; about 5 received placebo; per-sample allocation not given. Sample collection was performed on day 63 after the first vaccine or placebo injection. The specimen was peripheral blood, collected in a trial of Ad26.COV2.S vaccine versus placebo. All receptors come from a person between 18 and 65 years old who received the Ad26.COV2.S COVID-19 vaccine or a placebo.

The chain employs TRBV18 and TRBJ1-6; D is unresolved. This CDR3 has 15 amino acids. From germline, CDR1 is KGHSH and CDR2 LQKENI. Trimming left V 10 bases short and J 7 bases short, with 20 bases between. CDR3 sequence: CATSGYGLRNSPLHF. The DNA for the CDR3 is TGTGCCACTTCCGGATACGGGTTGCGGAATTCACCCCTCCACTTT.

This clone was picked up one time. The chain recombines TRBV12-3 or TRBV12-4 with TRBJ1-5; no definite D call. This CDR3 spans 12 amino acids. V lost 7 bases to trimming and J lost 7 bases, with 11 bases between them. This CDR3 reads CASTVGGQPQHF. The DNA for the CDR3 is TGTGCCAGCACCGTGGGAGGCCAGCCCCAGCATTTT.

The rearrangement uses TRBV10-3 and TRBJ1-1; perhaps TRBD1 as D (6 bases). Germline V gene sequence: CDR1 ENHRY, CDR2 SYGVKD. V lost 3 bases to trimming and J lost 7 bases, with 18 bases between them. CDR3 size: 15 residues. CDR3 nucleotides: TGTGCCATCAGTGACAGGGGCAGAAACGGAGGTGAAGCTTTCTTT. It specifies CAISDRGRNGGEAFF.

The V gene is TRBV5-4, the J gene TRBJ2-7, with D possibly matching TRBD2 (6 bases). CDR1 SGHNT and CDR2 YYREEE come from the germline V gene (reference sequence). CDR3 length: 17 amino acids. The V end lost 4 bases, the J end lost 0 bases, and 20 bases lay between the germline ends. The CDR3 loop reads CASSPSVKGGNSYEQYF. The DNA of the CDR3 is TGTGCCAGCAGCCCCTCAGTTAAGGGCGGGAACTCCTACGAGCAGTACTTC.

The chain has TRBV27 and TRBJ2-6, with 9 bases aligning to TRBD2. Germline-derived CDR1 and CDR2 are MNHEY and SMNVEV (reference sequence). Unmatched junction bases numbered 9, after V lost 6 bases and J lost 0 bases. The length of the CDR3 is 18 residues. In DNA, the CDR3 is TGTGCCAGCAGATTTTTAGCGGGAGCCCTCTCTGGGGCCAACGTCCTGACTTTC. Its translation: CASRFLAGALSGANVLTF.

V gene TRBV5-6 combines with J gene TRBJ1-6; D is unresolved. Germline V gene sequence: CDR1 SGHDT, CDR2 YYEEEE. Trimming left V 6 bases short and J 5 bases short, with 12 bases between. This CDR3 is 14 amino acids long. CDR3 DNA: TGTGCCAGCATCCTAGGACCAAATAATTCACCCCTCCACTTT. It yields the protein CASILGPNNSPLHF.

The chain combines TRBV29-1 with TRBJ1-1, with D unclear. V lost 4 bases to trimming and J lost 6 bases, with 9 bases between them. The length of the CDR3 is 11 residues. CDR1 SQVTM and CDR2 ANQGSEA come from the germline V gene. DNA for the CDR3: TGCAGCGTTGTCCGGCAGTCTGAAGCTTTCTTT. It codes for CSVVRQSEAFF.

This sequence joins TRBV3-1 (or the pseudogene TRBV3-2) and TRBJ1-5, with unresolved D. Germline V gene sequence: CDR1 LGHDT, CDR2 YNNKEL (reference sequence). The length of the CDR3 is 13 residues. The V gene lost 4 bases and the J gene lost 4 bases, with 8 bases spanning the gap. The CDR3 sequence is CASSLNVNQPQHF. The CDR3 nucleotides read TGTGCCAGCAGCCTCAACGTTAATCAGCCCCAGCATTTT.

The chain couples TRBV7-2 to TRBJ1-2, with unresolved D. Between the trimmed V and J ends, which lost 3 bases and 6 bases, there was a span of 11 bases. The CDR3 runs to 13 residues. Germline values: CDR1 SGHTA, CDR2 FQGNSA. This CDR3 reads CASSFIAGNGYTF. As DNA, the CDR3 is TGTGCCAGCAGCTTTATAGCGGGGAATGGCTACACCTTC.

The gene calls are TRBV10-2 and TRBJ2-7; D assignment may be TRBD1 or TRBD2 (5 bases each). Germline values: CDR1 WSHSY, CDR2 SAAADI. The CDR3 covers 14 residues. V lost 5 bases and J lost 6, with 17 bases in between. The CDR3 is CASSNDLERGEQYF. DNA of the CDR3: TGCGCCAGCAGTAACGATCTAGAGAGGGGCGAGCAGTACTTC.

As concerns this clone: The sample carries other DNA sequences with the same CDR3. The genes are TRBV30 and TRBJ1-6; the D is unclear. CDR3 size: 12 residues. Trimming took 1 base from V and 7 from J, leaving 5 bases between them. Germline-derived CDR1 and CDR2 are GTSNPN and SVGIG (reference sequence). CDR3 DNA: TGTGCCTGGAGTGACAACAATTCACCCCTCCACTTT. This codes for CAWSDNNSPLHF.

This chain links TRBV15 with TRBJ2-1; perhaps D is TRBD1 or TRBD2 (6 bases each). The CDR3 consists of 14 residues. Trimming pared 0 bases from V and 8 bases from J, leaving 11 bases between. CDR1 LNHNV and CDR2 YYDKDF come from the germline V gene (reference sequence). Here the CDR3 DNA reads TGTGCCACCAGCAGAGACTATAGGGGGGATGAGCAGTTCTTC. It encodes CATSRDYRGDEQFF.

This clone was picked up one time. V gene TRBV10-2 combines with J gene TRBJ2-2; 8 bases align to TRBD1. CDR1 and CDR2 from the germline V gene are WSHSY and SAAADI. There are 14 residues in the CDR3. With V trimmed by 5 bases and J by 7 bases, 6 bases remained unmatched. This CDR3 is CASSWDRSNGELFF. The CDR3 coding sequence is TGCGCCAGCAGTTGGGACAGGTCCAACGGGGAGCTGTTTTTT.

CDR3 coding DNA: TGCGCCAGCAGGTCTTTAGCCCGGAAGGACTATGGCTACACCTTC. It translates to CASRSLARKDYGYTF. The rearrangement joins TRBV5-1 to TRBJ1-2; D is undetermined. Trimming cost V 5 bases and J 3 bases, with 17 bases left between them. Germline assignment: CDR1 SGHRS and CDR2 YFSETQ. This CDR3 contains 15 residues.

This clone has just one count. This chain connects TRBV6-2 or TRBV6-3 to TRBJ1-1, with 7 bases aligning to TRBD1. The V segment lost 2 bases and the J segment 9 bases; nucleotides outside the gene matches: 6. Germline CDR1 and CDR2: MNHEY and SVGEGT. The length of the CDR3 is 13 residues. The CDR3 region has the DNA TGTGCCAGCAGTTACCGGGTGGACAGGAAAGCTTTCTTT. It yields the protein CASSYRVDRKAFF.

The gene calls are TRBV5-1 and TRBJ1-5; TRBD1 is a possible D gene (6 bases). The CDR3 contains 15 residues. V gave up 4 bases and J gave up 1 base, with 12 bases separating them. Germline loops: CDR1 SGHRS, CDR2 YFSETQ. Here the CDR3 reads CASSPGQSSNQPQHF. The CDR3, as DNA: TGCGCCAGCAGCCCGGGACAATCGAGCAATCAGCCCCAGCATTTT.

This clone was picked up one time. The chain couples TRBV15 to TRBJ2-3; D unresolved. Germline V gene data show CDR1 as LNHNV and CDR2 as YYDKDF (reference sequence). The V end lost 4 bases, the J end lost 5 bases, and 19 bases lay between the germline ends. The CDR3 loop spans 16 amino acids. CDR3 sequence: CATSIRSLGPGDTQYF. In DNA, the CDR3 is TGTGCCACCAGCATTAGAAGCTTGGGCCCGGGAGATACGCAGTATTTT.

The chain is built from TRBV4-3 and TRBJ2-5; 9 nucleotides align to TRBD1. J lost 5 bases, V lost 3 bases, and 10 bases had no gene match. This CDR3 comprises 16 residues. The germline CDR1 and CDR2 sequences are LGHNA and YSLEER. The CDR3 nucleotides are TGCGCCAGCAGCCATCGACAGGGGGGTGGGATGGAGACCCAGTACTTC. Translation: CASSHRQGGGMETQYF.

This chain links TRBV6-2 or TRBV6-3 with TRBJ2-7; TRBD2 agrees at 8 bases. This CDR3 has 15 residues. With V trimmed by 6 bases and J by 3 bases, 10 bases remained unmatched. CDR1 and CDR2 (germline): MNHEY, SVGEGT. CDR3 nucleotide sequence: TGTGCCAGCAGCAGAAAGCGGGAGATAAACTACGAGCAGTACTTC. It is translated as CASSRKREINYEQYF.

The rearrangement joins TRBV2 to TRBJ2-5, with 7 positions matching TRBD2. The J segment lost 5 bases and the V segment lost 5 bases, leaving 11 bases of the junction unmatched. In germline, CDR1 is SNHLY, CDR2 FYNNEI. The CDR3 totals 15 residues. CDR3 bases: TGTGCCAGCAGTCCTCCTGCGGGAGACGGGGAGACCCAGTACTTC. This codes for CASSPPAGDGETQYF.

This chain uses TRBV12-5 with TRBJ2-3; D unclear. There are 12 residues in the CDR3. Trimming took 3 bases from V and 8 from J, leaving 9 bases between them. Germline V lookup: CDR1 LGHNT, CDR2 FRNRAP. CDR3 region: CASGLGLGTQYF. In DNA, the CDR3 is TGTGCTAGTGGTTTAGGTCTGGGTACGCAGTATTTT. Looking up the rest from reference TRBV12-5 and TRBJ2-3 gives the full variable domain: DARVTQTPRHKVTEMGQEVTMRCQPILGHNTVFWYRQTMMQGLELLAYFRNRAPLDDSGMPKDRFSAEMPDATLATLKIQPSEPRDSAVYFCASGLGLGTQYFGPGTRLTVL.

The V gene is TRBV28, the J gene TRBJ2-1; TRBD2 might be the D (5 bases). The CDR3 contains 14 residues. Germline V lookup: CDR1 MDHEN, CDR2 SYDVKM. V lost 8 bases to trimming and J lost 4 bases, with 15 bases between them. As DNA, the CDR3 is TGTGCCAGCTCCCTGAGCGGTACTTACAATGAGCAGTTCTTC. It codes for CASSLSGTYNEQFF.

CDR3 DNA sequence: TGTGCCAGCAGTTTAACCGACATAGCGGGACGAATCAATGAGCAGTTCTTC. Translation: CASSLTDIAGRINEQFF. The gene calls are TRBV27 and TRBJ2-1; 8 bases line up with TRBD2. Germline V gives CDR1 MNHEY, CDR2 SMNVEV (reference sequence). The CDR3 has 17 amino acids. V gave up 2 bases and J gave up 6 bases; unmatched junction bases: 12.

CDR3 in amino acids: CASSYAQGAGTEAFF. CDR3 coding DNA: TGTGCCAGCAGTTACGCCCAGGGGGCTGGGACTGAAGCTTTCTTT. V usage is TRBV6-5 and J usage is TRBJ1-1, with TRBD1 matching 8 bases. The germline V gene encodes CDR1 MNHEY and CDR2 SVGAGI. This CDR3 contains 15 residues. The junction had 7 bases not matched to a gene; V was cut back by 2 bases and J by 5 bases.

This chain uses TRBV5-4 with TRBJ2-5; TRBD1 matches 7 bases. The CDR3 consists of 15 residues. V shed 0 bases and J 4 bases; nucleotides not matched to a gene: 6. From germline, CDR1 is SGHNT and CDR2 YYREEE (reference sequence). The CDR3 nucleotides are TGTGCCAGCAGCTTGGGGTCAGGGGGTTTAGAGACCCAGTACTTC. Translating it yields CASSLGSGGLETQYF.